This is a list of T cell receptor beta chains from one sample in a study of siplizumab effects on memory and regulatory T cells. Method: immunoSEQ multiplex PCR; TCRdb's copy keeps in-frame clones and lacks some. This sample carries tens of thousands of clones, 85% to 95% of them seen once, and the ten largest clones take less than 20%. The sequencing input was CD8+ T cells sorted from blood. These receptors all stem from a human donor in good health. Each CDR3 is given with its conserved first and last residue. The D gene is left open where the match is weak.

J,D,V,CDR3
TRBJ2-7,.,TRBV6-5,CASSYSSGTHTYEQYF
TRBJ2-7,TRBD2,TRBV7-3,CASSDTSDSYEQYF
TRBJ2-7,.,TRBV30,CAWSPPYTGPRNEQYF
TRBJ2-1,.,TRBV5-6,CASSLKGSGRSYNEQFF
TRBJ2-3,.,TRBV28,CAISYRGLSTDTQYF
TRBJ1-1,TRBD1,TRBV6-1,CASSEGQGSRRTEAFF
TRBJ1-4,TRBD1,TRBV13,CASRTGTGPEKLFF
TRBJ1-5,.,TRBV19,CASKGRLRAGNQPQHF
TRBJ1-3,.,TRBV5-6,CASSYGNTIYF
TRBJ2-7,.,TRBV27,CASRRTANSYEQYF
TRBJ2-3,.,TRBV2,CASPGKRADTQYF
TRBJ2-2,TRBD2,TRBV9,CASSAFPRLAPTGELFF
TRBJ2-2,TRBD2,TRBV9,CASSETSGNTGELFF
TRBJ2-1,.,TRBV7-9,CASSLALRNEQFF
TRBJ2-7,.,TRBV10-3,CAISAGTYEQYF
TRBJ2-7,.,TRBV7-2,CASSTGTLPAEQYF
TRBJ1-2,TRBD1,TRBV9,CASSVAGQINYGYTF
TRBJ2-1,.,TRBV29-1,CSVVLDEQFF
TRBJ2-7,.,TRBV19,CASSISPGEYEQYF
TRBJ2-2,TRBD2,TRBV7-6,CASSPGTSGPTGELFF
TRBJ2-1,.,TRBV27,CASSWSYGTTYNEQFF
TRBJ1-2,TRBD1,TRBV5-4,CASSLELGQGNGYTF
TRBJ2-2,.,TRBV9,CASSEYTNTGELFF